The 14 T cell receptor beta chains in this list originate from one sample, sequenced in a study of blood T cell repertoires in COVID-19 (TCRdb year 2020). Receptors were amplified or captured by the immunoSEQ multiplex PCR assay. TCRdb holds this immuneACCESS table with in-frame rearrangements only. Some clones are missing; in checked studies, unresolved V genes explain under half, and the rest has no known cause. For this sample the table gives around 92,000 clones, of which 75% to 85% were detected only once. The ten largest clones represent about 31% of the sample. Specimen: peripheral blood. The source is a woman aged 80 or over with acute or convalescent COVID-19.

This chain connects TRBV5-1 to TRBJ2-7; D is perhaps TRBD2 (6 bases). Germline V gene sequence: CDR1 SGHRS, CDR2 YFSETQ. This CDR3 is 14 amino acids long. V lost 2 bases, J lost 4 bases, and 13 bases lay in between. The CDR3 sequence is CASSFPGTRYEQYF. The CDR3 coding sequence is TGCGCCAGCAGCTTCCCCGGGACTCGGTACGAGCAGTACTTC.

The J gene is TRBJ2-5, the V gene TRBV28; 8 nucleotides match TRBD1. Germline V gives CDR1 MDHEN, CDR2 SYDVKM. This CDR3 contains 15 residues. The trim removed 10 bases at V and 0 bases at J, leaving 10 bases unmatched. The CDR3 region has the DNA TGTGCCACTCACTGGGACAGGCGCAACCAAGAGACCCAGTACTTC. This sequence encodes CATHWDRRNQETQYF.

In its sample, this clone was seen once. J is TRBJ2-1 and V is TRBV3-1 (or the pseudogene TRBV3-2); possible D gene TRBD1, 6 bases. This CDR3 has 14 amino acids. Trimming removed 0 bases from V and 7 bases from J, with 10 bases in between. Germline loops: CDR1 LGHDT, CDR2 YNNKEL (reference sequence). The CDR3 here is CASSQEGAVNEQFF. The CDR3, as DNA: TGTGCCAGCAGCCAAGAGGGGGCCGTTAATGAGCAGTTCTTC.

The CDR3 nucleotides read TGTGCCAGCAGCCCCCAGGGGAAACTAGCCAAAAACATTCAGTACTTC. Amino acid sequence: CASSPQGKLAKNIQYF. The chain recombines TRBV3-1 (or the pseudogene TRBV3-2) with TRBJ2-4; possibly TRBD1 for D (6 bases). V was clipped by 4 bases and J by 0 bases, with 13 bases between them. Germline CDR1 LGHDT, CDR2 YNNKEL (reference sequence). The CDR3 loop spans 16 amino acids.

The chain has TRBV18 and TRBJ1-2; D gene ambiguous. CDR3 length: 16 amino acids. The germline gives CDR1 KGHSH, CDR2 LQKENI. V was trimmed by 0 bases and J by 7 bases, leaving 18 bases between them. The CDR3 loop reads CASSPPGVRIESGYTF. Here the CDR3 DNA reads TGTGCCAGCTCACCACCCGGGGTCAGAATAGAATCTGGCTACACCTTC.

The chain's CDR3 is CASSVGSGQGWETQYF. CDR3 bases: TGTGCCAGCAGCGTAGGATCCGGACAGGGATGGGAGACCCAGTACTTC. The rearrangement joins TRBV9 to TRBJ2-5; 8 bases agree with TRBD1. CDR1 SGDLS and CDR2 YYNGEE come from the germline V gene. The CDR3 loop spans 16 amino acids. V gave up 0 bases and J gave up 5 bases; unmatched junction bases: 9.

The CDR3 is CASKETSGEQYF. The CDR3 nucleotides are TGCGCCAGCAAGGAGACTAGCGGTGAGCAGTACTTC. The chain employs TRBV10-2 and TRBJ2-7; 9 nucleotides match TRBD2. Germline V gene sequence: CDR1 WSHSY, CDR2 SAAADI. The CDR3 has 12 residues. Trimming removed 7 bases from V and 7 bases from J; junction bases left unmatched: 5.

The chain joins TRBV19 to TRBJ1-5; the match to TRBD1 covers 8 bases. Germline-derived CDR1 and CDR2 are LNHDA and SQIVND (reference sequence). Trimming cost V 10 bases and J 2 bases; bases outside gene matches: 4. The CDR3 loop spans 13 amino acids. CDR3 sequence reads: CATTDRGNQPQHF. DNA for the CDR3: TGTGCCACCACGGACAGGGGCAATCAGCCCCAGCATTTT.

This clone has only a few counts. The chain employs TRBV28 and TRBJ2-7, with D uncertain. Trimming took 6 bases from V and 0 from J, leaving 12 bases between them. This CDR3 has 14 residues. Germline V lookup: CDR1 MDHEN, CDR2 SYDVKM. The CDR3 sequence: CASSREPSSYEQYF. CDR3 DNA: TGTGCCAGCAGCCGCGAACCGAGCTCCTACGAGCAGTACTTC.

In DNA, the CDR3 is TGTGCCACCAGCAGGGACAGGGGGTCCTACAATGAGCAGTTCTTC. It yields the protein CATSRDRGSYNEQFF. This chain connects TRBV15 to TRBJ2-1, with 10 bases lining up with TRBD1. The ends lost 3 bases at V and 1 base at J; junction bases unmatched: 0. Germline values: CDR1 LNHNV, CDR2 YYDKDF (reference sequence). CDR3 length: 15 amino acids. The full variable domain, with the rest looked up from reference TRBV15 and TRBJ2-1, is DAMVIQNPRYQVTQFGKPVTLSCSQTLNHNVMYWYQQKSSQAPKLLFHYYDKDFNNEADTPDNFQSRRPNTSFCFLDIRSPGLGDTAMYLCATSRDRGSYNEQFFGPGTRLTVL.

This clone has more than one count but fewer than ten. This sequence joins TRBV6-2 or TRBV6-3 and TRBJ2-7; tentatively, D is TRBD2 (6 bases). CDR1 and CDR2 from the germline V gene are MNHEY and SVGEGT. Trimming removed 0 bases at V and 0 bases at J, with 27 bases between. The CDR3 contains 21 residues. The chain's CDR3 is CASSYSSKLGLGLGSSYEQYF. Written as DNA, the CDR3 is TGTGCCAGCAGTTACTCGAGTAAGCTGGGCCTGGGACTGGGGAGCTCCTACGAGCAGTACTTC.

The rearrangement links TRBV6-5 to TRBJ2-7; D perhaps matches TRBD1 (6 bases). This CDR3 region has 13 residues. V lost 9 bases, J lost 0 bases, and 12 bases lay in between. Per the germline V gene, CDR1 is MNHEY and CDR2 is SVGAGI. As DNA, the CDR3 is TGTGCCAGTTCCCGGGACAACTCCTACGAGCAGTACTTC. Protein: CASSRDNSYEQYF.

This clone came up once. The chain is built from TRBV5-7 and TRBJ2-7; 9 bases map to TRBD1. TRBV5-7 is an ORF, with its function uncertain. V was clipped by 4 bases and J by 5 bases; unmatched bases: 10. CDR3 length equals 15 residues. The CDR3 region is CASSPPRDREDEQYF. As DNA, the CDR3 is TGTGCCAGCAGCCCACCCCGGGACAGGGAGGACGAGCAGTACTTC.

The CDR3 DNA follows: TGCAGCGTTGTTCGGCAGGGGGCAAGCGGGAGGGGCTACGAGCAGTACTTC. Protein sequence: CSVVRQGASGRGYEQYF. This sequence joins TRBV29-1 and TRBJ2-7; 10 bases line up with TRBD2. Per germline, CDR1 SQVTM and CDR2 ANQGSEA. CDR3 size: 17 residues. V trimming: 4 bases; J trimming: 3 bases; junction bases outside the gene matches: 15.